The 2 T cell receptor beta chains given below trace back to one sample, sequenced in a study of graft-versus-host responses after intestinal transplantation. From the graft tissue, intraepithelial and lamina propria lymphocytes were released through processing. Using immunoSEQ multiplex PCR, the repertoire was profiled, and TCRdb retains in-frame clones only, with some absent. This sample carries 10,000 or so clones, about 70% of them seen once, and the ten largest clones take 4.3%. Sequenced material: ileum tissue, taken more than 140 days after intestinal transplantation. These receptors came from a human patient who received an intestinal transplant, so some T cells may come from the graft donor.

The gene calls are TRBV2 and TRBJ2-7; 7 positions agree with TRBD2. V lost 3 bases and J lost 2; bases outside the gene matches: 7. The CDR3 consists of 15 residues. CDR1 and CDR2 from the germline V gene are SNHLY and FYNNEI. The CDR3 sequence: CASSEGEGTTYEQYF. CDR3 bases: TGTGCCAGCAGTGAGGGGGAGGGGACGACCTACGAGCAGTACTTC.

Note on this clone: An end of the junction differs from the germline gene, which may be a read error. The CDR3 spells CASRLNPRGEQYF. In DNA, the CDR3 is TGTGCCAGCCGCTTAAACCCCAGGGGCGAGCAGTACTTC. The rearrangement joins TRBV11-2 to TRBJ2-7, with D perhaps matching TRBD1 (6 bases). CDR1 is SGHAT and CDR2 is FQNNGV in the germline V gene. The CDR3 loop spans 13 amino acids.